This TCR beta chain was retrieved from a study of T cells after yellow fever vaccination (dated by TCRdb to the late 2010s). With regard to the full study: The SMART-Seq v4 Ultra Low Input RNA kit was used to prepare libraries from fractions with low cell numbers. Blood was collected at multiple timepoints before and after primary and secondary immunization, and bulk PBMC replicates and cell subsets were isolated. To track T-cell clones before and after primary and booster YFV17D yellow fever vaccination, bulk TCR alpha and beta repertoires were sequenced longitudinally. The cohort comprised two healthy male donors, one aged 18 to 29 and one aged 30 to 40 years.

The treatment or condition label of this sample denotes: live attenuated yellow fever vaccine strain. At every blood-draw timepoint, two biological replicates of bulk PBMCs were collected. A standard Ficoll-Paque protocol was used to isolate PBMCs from peripheral blood. TriZol was used to extract RNA from bulk PBMCs, CD4 and CD8 fractions, and dextramer-positive and dextramer-negative fractions. TCR cDNA was synthesized by 5'RACE template switching, which introduced a universal primer site and unique molecular identifiers. cDNA synthesis was primed from both the TCR alpha and TCR beta constant segments. Library amplification used two PCR steps, and the second PCR step added sample barcodes and sequencing adapters. Libraries were sequenced on Illumina HiSeq 2500 (2x100 bp) or NovaSeq (2x150 bp). In the source study's methods: MIGEC was used to demultiplex reads and collapse the reads into UMI consensus sequences, and MiXCR was used for V(D)J alignment. Using edgeR on replicate PBMC samples, clonotypes were called vaccine-responding if FDR was below 0.01 and the log2 fold change was above 5 up to day 15. CD4 or CD8 identity was assigned to each bulk clonotype according to whether the clonotype was present at higher abundance in the sequenced CD4 repertoire or the sequenced CD8 repertoire. Using fastp trimming at Q25 and MiXCR clonotype assembly, TCRdb reanalyzed the public sequencing data and kept in-frame beta chains. Rows matching on CDR3 protein sequence are summarized as one entry with the most common DNA and genes. Clone size and V and J calls follow TCRdb, not the original study. The sample table shows a few hundred thousand distinct CDR3 sequences, and around 6.8% are seen once. In total, the top ten clones hold about 18% of the sample.

Results the study describes overall, beyond this receptor: Compared with the primary T-cell response, the secondary T-cell response was faster but weaker, reaching its peak on day 5 rather than on day 15. FACS-sorted repertoires could contain abundant contaminating clonotypes from the bulk population, so computational filtering was required. After the booster, most clones that had expanded after primary vaccination were detected again (approximately 95% of CD4 and more than 85% of CD8), suggesting broad maintenance of memory. A small share of clonotypes was detected in both CD4 and CD8 compartments, with the overlap likely arising from convergent recombination. The study included only a couple of donors, which limits how far the findings can be generalized.

This clonotype was seen many times. Its antigen is unknown. Base-call qualities are not available, and no considerably larger clone is one nucleotide away. The sequence was collected from a man younger than 30 who received the YFV17D yellow fever vaccine. Sequences were derived from PBMCs, sampled roughly 46 days after the first yellow fever vaccination.

The base sequence is TGCAGTGCTAGAGACCCCAAAGGGGGTCCTGAGCAGTTCTTC. It translates to CSARDPKGGPEQFF. The rearranged chain carries TRBV20-1 and TRBJ2-1; the D gene is perhaps TRBD1, from 6 matching bases. Counted from cysteine to phenylalanine, this CDR3 has 14 amino acids. The sequence is cut down to CDR3 DNA, 42 bases in frame from base 1. CDR1 and CDR2, per the germline V gene (reference sequence), are DFQATT and SNEGSKA. Trimming removed 0 bases from V and 9 bases from J, leaving 15 bases between the germline ends.